Each of the 7 T cell receptor beta chains below was sequenced from the same sample in a study of blood T cell repertoires in COVID-19. Sequencing was performed with immunoSEQ multiplex PCR; in TCRdb, only in-frame clones are kept and a portion is missing. The sample includes 70,000 or so clones, 90% of them seen just once. Material: peripheral blood. Receptors were obtained from a man in his fifties with acute or convalescent COVID-19.

This chain connects TRBV5-3 to TRBJ2-1; TRBD1 aligns across 9 bases. TRBV5-3 falls under the ORF class, with uncertain function. The CDR3 extends over 20 amino acids. Trimming took 3 bases from V and 0 from J; bases not matched to a gene: 16. CDR3 DNA: TGTGCCAGAAGCTCCCCGGGGACAGGGCACGTTCTCAGCTCCTACAATGAGCAGTTCTTC. It is translated as CARSSPGTGHVLSSYNEQFF.

The chain has TRBV4-3 and TRBJ2-7; D not certain. Trimming cost V 0 bases and J 0 bases, with 6 bases left between them. Germline V CDR1 and CDR2: LGHNA, YSLEER. The CDR3 is 14 residues long. The CDR3 protein is CASSQDFGSYEQYV. CDR3 nucleotides: TGCGCCAGCAGCCAAGATTTCGGCTCCTACGAGCAGTACGTC.

This clone was seen a handful of times. The V call is TRBV18, the J call TRBJ2-3; a possible D gene is TRBD1 (6 bases). V dropped 5 bases and J dropped 2 bases, with 11 bases sitting between them. Germline loops: CDR1 KGHSH, CDR2 LQKENI. The CDR3 extends over 14 amino acids. CDR3 nucleotide sequence: TGTGCCAGCTCAACTGGACAGACCACAGATACGCAGTATTTT. Amino acid sequence: CASSTGQTTDTQYF.

The chain uses TRBV10-1 and TRBJ1-1; D unresolved. Trimming removed 5 bases from V and 0 bases from J, with 7 bases in between. CDR1 is WNHNN and CDR2 is SYGVQD in the germline V gene (reference sequence). CDR3 length: 13 amino acids. This CDR3 reads CASSTGLNTEAFF. Here the CDR3 DNA reads TGCGCCAGCAGTACGGGATTGAACACTGAAGCTTTCTTT.

The chain carries TRBV2 and TRBJ1-5, with 9 bases that match TRBD1. V trimming: 6 bases; J trimming: 6 bases; junction bases outside the gene matches: 9. Germline lookup yields CDR1 SNHLY and CDR2 FYNNEI. CDR3 length: 15 residues. The CDR3 is CASSAGTGRGQPQHF. The CDR3 DNA follows: TGTGCCAGCAGCGCGGGGACAGGGCGGGGTCAGCCCCAGCATTTT.

The chain uses TRBV7-9 and TRBJ2-1, with TRBD2 as a possible D gene (6 bases). This CDR3 contains 16 residues. V lost 5 bases and J lost 2, with 16 bases in between. Per the germline V gene, CDR1 is SEHNR and CDR2 is FQNEAQ (reference sequence). In DNA, the CDR3 is TGTGCCAGCAGCCCGCTTAAGGCGGGACCCTACAATGAGCAGTTCTTC. Protein: CASSPLKAGPYNEQFF.

Regarding this clone: Other DNA sequences in this specimen translate into the identical CDR3. V usage is TRBV27 and J usage is TRBJ2-2; D is unresolved. Trimming took off 5 bases at V and 6 bases at J, with 10 bases between the two ends. The CDR3 is 13 amino acids. The germline V gene encodes CDR1 MNHEY and CDR2 SMNVEV (reference sequence). CDR3 in DNA: TGTGCCAGCAGTGCCGGCGGTCCCGGGGAGCTGTTTTTT. It specifies CASSAGGPGELFF.